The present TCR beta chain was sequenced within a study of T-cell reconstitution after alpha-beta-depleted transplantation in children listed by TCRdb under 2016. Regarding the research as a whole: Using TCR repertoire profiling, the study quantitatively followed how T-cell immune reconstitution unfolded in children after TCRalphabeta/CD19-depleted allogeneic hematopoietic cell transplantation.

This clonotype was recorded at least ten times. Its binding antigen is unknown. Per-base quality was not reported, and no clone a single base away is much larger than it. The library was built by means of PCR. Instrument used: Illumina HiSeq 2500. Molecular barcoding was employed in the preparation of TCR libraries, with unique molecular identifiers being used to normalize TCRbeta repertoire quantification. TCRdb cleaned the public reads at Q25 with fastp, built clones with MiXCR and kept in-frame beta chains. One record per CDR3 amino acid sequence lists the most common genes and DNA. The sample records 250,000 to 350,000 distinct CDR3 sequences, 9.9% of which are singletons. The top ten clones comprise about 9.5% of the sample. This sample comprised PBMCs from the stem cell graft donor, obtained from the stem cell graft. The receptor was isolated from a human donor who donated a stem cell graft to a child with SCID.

The DNA reads as follows: TGTGCCAGCAGTGTAGCGGGGGGGCGAAATGAGCAGTTCTTC. Translated, this gives CASSVAGGRNEQFF. This receptor chain uses TRBV6-4 and TRBJ2-1, with 11 bases in between that match TRBD2. The germline V gene gives CDR1 as MRHNA and CDR2 as SNTAGT. The CDR3 numbers 14 residues from cysteine through phenylalanine. Only the CDR3 part of the read is kept: 42 bases, read in frame from the first base. From V the trimming removes 4 bases and from J it removes 7 bases, while the gene matches leave 3 bases of the junction unaccounted for.